The 31 T cell receptor beta chains below all came from one sample that was sequenced in a study of T cells in narcolepsy. TCRdb keeps only in-frame clones here, not all; method: immunoSEQ multiplex PCR. The repertoire includes 20,000 to 30,000 clones, more than 65% of them detected once, and 0.9% to 1.2% sits in the top ten. The sequencing input was memory (CD45RA-) CD4+ T cells from blood. All receptors derive from a human donor in good health.

V usage is TRBV30 and J usage is TRBJ1-1, with 7 nucleotides matching TRBD1. The germline CDR1 and CDR2 sequences are GTSNPN and SVGIG (reference sequence). The V segment lost 3 bases and the J segment 1 base; nucleotides outside the gene matches: 11. The CDR3 spans 16 residues. The CDR3 loop reads CAWRRQGLEQNTEAFF. DNA of the CDR3: TGTGCCTGGAGACGACAGGGCCTCGAGCAGAACACTGAAGCTTTCTTT. Supplemented by reference TRBV30 and TRBJ1-1, the full variable domain reads SQTIHQWPATLVQPVGSPLSLECTVEGTSNPNLYWYRQAAGRGLQLLFYSVGIGQISSEVPQNLSASRPQDRQFILSSKKLLLSDSGFYLCAWRRQGLEQNTEAFFGQGTRLTVV.

The chain is built from TRBV28 and TRBJ2-3, with D uncertain. V was clipped by 6 bases and J by 7 bases, with 11 bases between them. The CDR3 runs 12 residues. The germline gives CDR1 MDHEN, CDR2 SYDVKM. CDR3 region: CASSLLRNTQYF. CDR3 sequence (DNA): TGTGCCAGCAGCCTTCTGAGGAATACGCAGTATTTT.

The chain has TRBV28 and TRBJ2-3; 12 bases line up with TRBD2. Germline V gene lookup returns CDR1 MDHEN and CDR2 SYDVKM. V lost 5 bases to trimming and J lost 6 bases; unmatched junction nucleotides: 6. The length of the CDR3 is 15 residues. The CDR3 reads CASSQRTSGMDTQYF. The CDR3 DNA reads as TGTGCCAGCAGTCAAAGGACTAGCGGGATGGATACGCAGTATTTT.

This clone was counted between two and nine times. The chain is built from TRBV7-9 and TRBJ1-1; D is uncertain. The CDR3 has 12 amino acids. The germline V gene has CDR1 SEHNR and CDR2 FQNEAQ (reference sequence). V was pared by 3 bases and J by 8 bases, with 10 bases between. The CDR3 DNA reads as TGTGCCAGCAGCTTTCCGGTTGCCGAAGCTTTCTTT. It specifies CASSFPVAEAFF.

The chain carries TRBV10-2 and TRBJ2-1, with 13 bases fitting TRBD2. Germline trimming cut 6 bases from V and 3 bases from J; bases unmatched to any gene: 11. Looked up from germline, CDR1 is WSHSY and CDR2 is SAAADI. This CDR3 has 18 amino acids. CDR3 nucleotides: TGCGCCAGCAGATCGACTGTGGGACTAGCGGGGAACTACAATGAGCAGTTCTTC. It specifies CASRSTVGLAGNYNEQFF.

In its sample, this clone was seen once. V is TRBV18 and J is TRBJ1-3; 7 positions match TRBD1. The CDR3 totals 15 residues. CDR1 is KGHSH and CDR2 is LQKENI in the germline V gene. Trimming cost V 6 bases and J 0 bases; bases outside gene matches: 5. CDR3 DNA: TGTGCCAGCTCGCTAGACAGGGCCTCTGGAAACACCATATATTTT. It is translated as CASSLDRASGNTIYF.

The chain carries TRBV6-4 and TRBJ1-6; 9 bases agree with TRBD1. The CDR3 covers 14 residues. Unmatched junction bases numbered 4, after V lost 6 bases and J lost 7 bases. CDR1 is MRHNA, CDR2 SNTAGT, per germline. CDR3 in DNA: TGTGCCAGCAGGGGACAGGGTGGGAATTCACCCCTCCACTTT. This gives the protein CASRGQGGNSPLHF.

This clone was observed a handful of times. The chain is built from TRBV21-1 and TRBJ1-5; TRBD1, the table's D call, was not compared with the DNA. TRBV21-1 is marked as a pseudogene. The CDR3 covers 14 residues. The CDR3 DNA reads as TGTGCCAGCAGCAAAGAGGAACAGGATCAGCCCCAGCATTTT. Its protein is CASSKEEQDQPQHF.

The V gene is TRBV7-6, the J gene TRBJ1-2; a possible D gene is TRBD1 (6 bases). Germline lookup yields CDR1 SGHVS and CDR2 FNYEAQ. The CDR3 totals 14 residues. The V end lost 3 bases, the J end lost 4 bases, and 12 bases lay between the germline ends. The CDR3 nucleotides are TGTGCCAGCAGCTTGGACAGCTTAAGCTATGGCTACACCTTC. Encoded protein: CASSLDSLSYGYTF.

The rearrangement joins TRBV6-5 to TRBJ1-3, with unresolved D. Trimming removed 0 bases at V and 0 bases at J, with 9 bases between. CDR1 is MNHEY, CDR2 SVGAGI, per germline. The CDR3 length is 16 residues. This CDR3 reads CASSYSRTSSGNTIYF. CDR3 bases: TGTGCCAGCAGTTACTCGCGAACCAGCTCTGGAAACACCATATATTTT.

This clone was seen only once. The CDR3 coding sequence is TGTGCCAGCACCCTCGAGGGGGCGGGGTCCTACGAGCAGTACTTC. Translation: CASTLEGAGSYEQYF. V and J are TRBV6-1 and TRBJ2-7; D may be TRBD1 (7 bases). Trimming took off 7 bases at V and 1 base at J, with 17 bases between the two ends. Germline V gene data show CDR1 as MNHNS and CDR2 as SASEGT. The CDR3 extends over 15 amino acids.

V usage is TRBV7-9 and J usage is TRBJ1-2; possibly TRBD1 for D (5 bases). Deletions cut 4 bases from V and 2 bases from J, with 11 bases between. Germline CDR1 SEHNR, CDR2 FQNEAQ (reference sequence). This CDR3 region has 14 residues. The CDR3 region has the DNA TGTGCCAGCAGCTCCACAGGACTGAACTATGGCTACACCTTC. This codes for CASSSTGLNYGYTF.

This clone has a handful of counts. The V and J genes are TRBV9 and TRBJ2-3, with D perhaps assigned TRBD1 or TRBD2 (5 bases each). V was clipped by 9 bases and J by 5 bases, with 19 bases between them. The CDR3 sequence is 14 residues long. Germline-derived CDR1 and CDR2 are SGDLS and YYNGEE. CDR3 region: CATARGSPGDTQYF. For the CDR3, the DNA is TGTGCCACCGCGAGGGGCTCGCCCGGAGATACGCAGTATTTT.

This chain links TRBV2 with TRBJ2-7; 7 bases are shared with TRBD1. V lost 1 base to trimming and J lost 3 bases; unmatched junction nucleotides: 12. The CDR3 loop spans 17 amino acids. Germline CDR1 SNHLY, CDR2 FYNNEI. The CDR3 reads CASSEDVTGKNDYEQYF. As DNA, the CDR3 is TGTGCCAGCAGTGAAGACGTGACAGGGAAAAACGACTACGAGCAGTACTTC.

This sequence joins TRBV7-3 and TRBJ2-2; D gene uncertain. Trimming removed 0 bases at V and 3 bases at J, with 8 bases between. This CDR3 region has 15 residues. From germline, CDR1 is SGHTA and CDR2 FQGTGA. The CDR3 protein is CASSLTGAYTGELFF. The CDR3 bases are TGTGCCAGCAGCTTAACAGGTGCCTACACCGGGGAGCTGTTTTTT.

The table lists this clone with a count of one. V is TRBV29-1 and J is TRBJ2-7; D is unresolved. V was cut by 7 bases and J by 3 bases, with 13 bases left in between. The germline V gene encodes CDR1 SQVTM and CDR2 ANQGSEA. The CDR3 is 12 amino acids. CDR3 DNA sequence: TGCAGCGCCGATGGTACGGACTACGAGCAGTACTTC. It translates to CSADGTDYEQYF.

The V call is TRBV6-6, the J call TRBJ1-1; 7 positions match TRBD1. Germline V gene data show CDR1 as MNHNY and CDR2 as SVGAGI (reference sequence). This CDR3 comprises 14 residues. With 4 bases clipped from V and 1 base from J, the junction kept 3 bases outside the gene matches. The CDR3 DNA is TGTGCCAGCAGTTGGGGGACAGCGAACACTGAAGCTTTCTTT. Amino acids: CASSWGTANTEAFF.

The rearrangement links TRBV1 to TRBJ1-3. TRBV1 is labeled a pseudogene. CDR3 length: 15 amino acids. The CDR3 spells CTSTRRSPSGNTIYF. The CDR3 nucleotides are TGCACCAGCACCAGACGGTCCCCCTCTGGAAACACCATATATTTT.

This clone was seen more than once but under ten times. The chain couples TRBV28 to TRBJ1-1; no clear D gene. Deletions cut 6 bases from V and 1 base from J, with 6 bases between. CDR3 length equals 12 residues. The germline gives CDR1 MDHEN, CDR2 SYDVKM. This CDR3 reads CASRPPNTEAFF. CDR3 nucleotides: TGTGCCAGCAGACCCCCGAACACTGAAGCTTTCTTT. Together with reference TRBV28 and TRBJ1-1, the CDR3 gives the full variable domain: DVKVTQSSRYLVKRTGEKVFLECVQDMDHENMFWYRQDPGLGLRLIYFSYDVKMKEKGDIPEGYSVSREKKERFSLILESASTNQTSMYLCASRPPNTEAFFGQGTRLTVV.

V gene TRBV6-5 combines with J gene TRBJ2-2; no firm D call. The V and J ends lost 5 bases and 2 bases respectively, with 9 bases between them. The CDR3 has 14 amino acids. The germline CDR1 and CDR2 sequences are MNHEY and SVGAGI. The CDR3 is CASSKDTNTGELFF. CDR3 nucleotide sequence: TGTGCCAGCAGTAAAGACACTAACACCGGGGAGCTGTTTTTT.

This clone was seen only once. This sequence joins TRBV4-3 and TRBJ2-3, with D perhaps TRBD2 (6 bases). The CDR3 covers 17 residues. V was pared by 4 bases and J by 0 bases, with 17 bases between. Per germline, CDR1 LGHNA and CDR2 YSLEER. The CDR3, as DNA: TGCGCCAGCAGCCTCGCCACGGCGGGGAGTAGCACAGATACGCAGTATTTT. As protein: CASSLATAGSSTDTQYF.

The chain combines TRBV7-2 with TRBJ2-5; D is undetermined. Germline values: CDR1 SGHTA, CDR2 FQGNSA. V dropped 7 bases and J dropped 2 bases, with 14 bases sitting between them. The CDR3 loop spans 14 amino acids. Written as DNA, the CDR3 is TGTGCCAGCAAACCCCAGCTAGGACAAGAGACCCAGTACTTC. Its translation is CASKPQLGQETQYF.

CDR3 DNA sequence: TGTGCCAGCAGTGCACAGGGACTGAGCGAGGACACCATATATTTT. Residues: CASSAQGLSEDTIYF. This chain connects TRBV2 to TRBJ1-3; a weak D match, TRBD1 (6 bases). V was cut by 4 bases and J by 8 bases, with 18 bases left in between. Looked up from germline, CDR1 is SNHLY and CDR2 is FYNNEI. There are 15 residues in the CDR3.

V and J are TRBV6-1 and TRBJ2-7, with a tentative D call TRBD2 (5 bases). The CDR3 loop spans 15 amino acids. Trimming left V 1 base short and J 0 bases short, with 10 bases between. Germline V CDR1 and CDR2: MNHNS, SASEGT. The CDR3 nucleotides read TGTGCCAGCAGTGAAGGTCCGGGGAGCTCCTACGAGCAGTACTTC. Its protein is CASSEGPGSSYEQYF.

This chain links TRBV4-3 with TRBJ2-3; D is undetermined. V was trimmed by 0 bases and J by 6 bases, leaving 7 bases between them. Per the germline V gene, CDR1 is LGHNA and CDR2 is YSLEER. The CDR3 is 13 residues long. In DNA, the CDR3 is TGCGCCAGCAGCCAAGAAGTCAAGGATACGCAGTATTTT. Its translation: CASSQEVKDTQYF.

This chain connects TRBV28 to TRBJ1-4; D is perhaps TRBD1 (5 bases). This CDR3 has 13 residues. V lost 8 bases to trimming and J lost 4 bases, with 11 bases between them. From germline, CDR1 is MDHEN and CDR2 SYDVKM. The CDR3 sequence: CASGDPVNEKLFF. The DNA for the CDR3 is TGTGCCAGCGGGGACCCAGTTAATGAAAAACTGTTTTTT.

The chain links TRBV10-3 to TRBJ1-1; D gene ambiguous. Germline V gene sequence: CDR1 ENHRY, CDR2 SYGVKD. This CDR3 has 12 residues. Trimming took 10 bases from V and 11 from J, leaving 20 bases between them. For the CDR3, the DNA is TGTGCCACCACTTCCAGAGCAGATCATGCTTTCTTT. This codes for CATTSRADHAFF.

V is TRBV6-5 and J is TRBJ1-3, with D unclear. This CDR3 is built from 15 residues. The V end was cut by 5 bases, the J end by 0 bases, with 11 bases between. The germline V gene encodes CDR1 MNHEY and CDR2 SVGAGI. CDR3: CASSGPGSSGNTIYF. The CDR3 DNA reads as TGTGCCAGCAGTGGGCCGGGGAGCTCTGGAAACACCATATATTTT.

V and J are TRBV19 and TRBJ2-5; 14 bases match TRBD2. CDR1 and CDR2 (germline): LNHDA, SQIVND (reference sequence). The CDR3 is 17 residues long. The V and J ends lost 4 bases and 4 bases, in that order; junction bases with no gene match: 8. The CDR3 DNA reads TGTGCCAGTAGTACCACCACCGGGACTAGCGGGAGAGAGACCCAGTACTTC. Translated: CASSTTTGTSGRETQYF.

This clone was picked up one time. The V and J genes are TRBV5-6 and TRBJ2-1; D unresolved. CDR1 SGHDT and CDR2 YYEEEE come from the germline V gene. The CDR3 contains 14 residues. The V end was cut by 4 bases, the J end by 0 bases, with 8 bases between. The CDR3 coding sequence is TGTGCCAGCAGCCTGCCGAGCTCCTACAATGAGCAGTTCTTC. Translation: CASSLPSSYNEQFF.

This chain connects TRBV9 to TRBJ1-2, with D possibly matching TRBD1 (6 bases). The V end lost 2 bases, the J end lost 6 bases, and 11 bases lay between the germline ends. The CDR3 is 13 residues long. The V gene's germline CDR1 is SGDLS and CDR2 YYNGEE. The DNA for the CDR3 is TGTGCCAGCAGCGTGAGGGGGGGCGATGGCTACACCTTC. Translation: CASSVRGGDGYTF.